This T cell receptor beta chain is drawn from a study of blood T cell repertoires in COVID-19. Whole-study context: Some COVID-19 samples were acute and others convalescent; all came from the United States, Italy and Spain. T cells, B-cell-depleted T cells, or PBMCs provided the cDNA or gDNA that served as material.

V gave up 0 bases and J gave up 7 bases, with 9 bases separating them. CDR1 and CDR2 from the germline V gene are LGHDT and YNNKEL (reference sequence). The length of the CDR3 is 13 residues. Seattle's cohort entered during active infection and was followed longitudinally. Original methodology: For nucleated cells, counts were estimated from reference gene primer amplification. Sequenced by immunoSEQ multiplex PCR; TCRdb stores in-frame clones only, minus some. V and J calls and clone size are those listed in that table; D and trimming were worked out from the DNA. Of roughly 250,000 clones in the sample, approximately 91% were seen once.

This TCR came from a man in his thirties or forties with COVID-19, enrolled during active disease. The specimen was peripheral blood. The chain combines TRBV3-1 (or the pseudogene TRBV3-2) with TRBJ2-5; D is perhaps TRBD2 (6 bases). The chain's CDR3 is CASSQDLSGTQYF. The CDR3 DNA follows: TGTGCCAGCAGCCAAGATCTTAGCGGGACCCAGTACTTC.